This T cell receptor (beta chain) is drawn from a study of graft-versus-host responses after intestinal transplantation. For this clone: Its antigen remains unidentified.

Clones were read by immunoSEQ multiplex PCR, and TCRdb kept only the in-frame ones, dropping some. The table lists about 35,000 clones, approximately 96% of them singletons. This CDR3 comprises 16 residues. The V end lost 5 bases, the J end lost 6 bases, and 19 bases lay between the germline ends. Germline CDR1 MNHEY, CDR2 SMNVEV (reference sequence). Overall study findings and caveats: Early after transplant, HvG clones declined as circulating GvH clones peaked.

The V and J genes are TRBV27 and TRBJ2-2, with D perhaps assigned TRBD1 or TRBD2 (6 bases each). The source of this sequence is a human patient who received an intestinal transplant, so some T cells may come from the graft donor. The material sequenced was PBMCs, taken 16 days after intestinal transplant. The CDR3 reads CASSHGGGGKAGELFF. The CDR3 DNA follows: TGTGCCAGCAGTCACGGGGGCGGTGGTAAGGCCGGGGAGCTGTTTTTT.